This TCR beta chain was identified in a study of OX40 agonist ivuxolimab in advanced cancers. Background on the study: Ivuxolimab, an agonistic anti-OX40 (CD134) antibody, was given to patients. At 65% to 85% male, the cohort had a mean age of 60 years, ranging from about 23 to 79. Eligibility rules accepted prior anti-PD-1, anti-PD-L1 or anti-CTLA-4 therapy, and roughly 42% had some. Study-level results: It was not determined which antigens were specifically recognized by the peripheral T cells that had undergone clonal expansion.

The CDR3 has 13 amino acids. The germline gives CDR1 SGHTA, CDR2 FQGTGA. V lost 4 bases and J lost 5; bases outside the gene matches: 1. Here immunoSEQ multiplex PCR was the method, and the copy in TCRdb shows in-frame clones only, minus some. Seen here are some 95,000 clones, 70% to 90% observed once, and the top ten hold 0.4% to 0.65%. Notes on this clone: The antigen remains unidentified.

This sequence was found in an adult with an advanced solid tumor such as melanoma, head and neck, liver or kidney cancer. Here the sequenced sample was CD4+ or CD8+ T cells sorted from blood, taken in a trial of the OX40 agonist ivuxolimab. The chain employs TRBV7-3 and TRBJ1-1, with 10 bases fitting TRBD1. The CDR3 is CASSSGQGTEAFF. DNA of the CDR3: TGTGCCAGCAGCTCGGGACAGGGGACTGAAGCTTTCTTT.